This passage covers 9 T cell receptor beta chains from one sample sequenced in a study of Ad26.COV2.S vaccination and SARS-CoV-2 variants listed by TCRdb under 2021. The library was built by means of the immunoSEQ multiplex PCR assay. In TCRdb, the immuneACCESS table is reduced to in-frame sequences with V and J assigned. These tables do not hold every clone; where another copy was compared, an unresolved V gene accounts for under half, and the others remain unexplained. This sample gives more than 350,000 clones in total; around 90% of them show up just once. Clones ranked in the top ten supply more than 10% of the sample. The treatment or condition label here, explained by the study, means: about 20 received Ad26.COV2.S at low or high dose, single or two shots; several received placebo; per-sample allocation not given. Repertoires of vaccine and placebo recipients were sequenced from samples collected on day 63 after the first injection.

Source: peripheral blood, taken in a trial of Ad26.COV2.S vaccine versus placebo. The receptors shown here come from a person aged 18-65 years who received the Ad26.COV2.S COVID-19 vaccine or a placebo.

The chain employs TRBV5-4 and TRBJ2-1, with D hard to call. The CDR3 is 16 amino acids. Trimming shortened V by 0 bases and J by 5 bases, and 15 bases separated the two germline ends. The germline V gene has CDR1 SGHNT and CDR2 YYREEE (reference sequence). The CDR3 DNA follows: TGTGCCAGCAGCTTGGATTTATCAGTGAAGCACAATGAGCAGTTCTTC. As protein: CASSLDLSVKHNEQFF.

V usage is TRBV6-5 and J usage is TRBJ2-5; unclear D gene. V was clipped by 6 bases and J by 1 base, with 15 bases between them. Germline V gene sequence: CDR1 MNHEY, CDR2 SVGAGI. The CDR3 extends over 15 amino acids. The CDR3 sequence: CASSYNPRSQETQYF. The CDR3 DNA sequence: TGTGCCAGCAGCTACAACCCGCGGTCCCAAGAGACCCAGTACTTC.

V usage is TRBV15 and J usage is TRBJ1-5; D call uncertain. V was clipped by 5 bases and J by 1 base, with 9 bases between them. CDR3 length: 14 amino acids. From germline, CDR1 is LNHNV and CDR2 YYDKDF (reference sequence). The CDR3 region is CATSFDISNQPQHF. For the CDR3, the DNA is TGTGCCACCAGCTTCGACATCAGCAATCAGCCCCAGCATTTT.

The V gene is TRBV27, the J gene TRBJ1-2; 7 nucleotides agree with TRBD1. Germline assignment: CDR1 MNHEY and CDR2 SMNVEV (reference sequence). V lost 5 bases, J lost 8 bases, and 14 bases stayed unmatched. The CDR3 covers 15 residues. This CDR3 is CASSPRQGLFMGYTF. The CDR3 DNA sequence: TGTGCCAGCAGTCCGAGACAGGGTCTCTTTATGGGCTACACCTTC.

The V and J genes are TRBV27 and TRBJ2-7, with TRBD1 matching 7 bases. This CDR3 is built from 13 residues. Germline CDR1 MNHEY, CDR2 SMNVEV (reference sequence). V lost 4 bases, J lost 3 bases, and 3 bases stayed unmatched. The CDR3 coding sequence is TGTGCCAGCAGTTCCCGGGACAGCTACGAGCAGTACTTC. Protein sequence: CASSSRDSYEQYF.

The chain uses TRBV19 and TRBJ2-2; D unresolved. V lost 4 bases and J lost 0, with 9 bases in between. In germline, CDR1 is LNHDA, CDR2 SQIVND (reference sequence). The CDR3 loop spans 15 amino acids. The CDR3 nucleotides are TGTGCCAGTAGTAAAATTGGCGCGAACACCGGGGAGCTGTTTTTT. Protein sequence: CASSKIGANTGELFF. The variable domain in full, with the rest retrieved from reference TRBV19 and TRBJ2-2, is DGGITQSPKYLFRKEGQNVTLSCEQNLNHDAMYWYRQDPGQGLRLIYYSQIVNDFQKGDIAEGYSVSREKKESFPLTVTSAQKNPTAFYLCASSKIGANTGELFFGEGSRLTVL.

This chain uses TRBV5-1 with TRBJ2-1; weak D call: TRBD2 (6 bases). Deletions cut 3 bases from V and 0 bases from J, with 7 bases between. This CDR3 comprises 14 residues. Germline CDR1 SGHRS, CDR2 YFSETQ. The CDR3 protein is CASSSGVSYNEQFF. The CDR3 DNA is TGCGCCAGCAGCTCGGGAGTCTCCTACAATGAGCAGTTCTTC.

The chain joins TRBV2 to TRBJ2-1; 8 nucleotides match TRBD2. V lost 7 bases and J lost 0; bases outside the gene matches: 8. There are 16 residues in the CDR3. Germline CDR1 is SNHLY and CDR2 is FYNNEI. Here the CDR3 DNA reads TGTGCCAGCAACCGGGAGGGGCTAAGCTCCTACAATGAGCAGTTCTTC. Encoded protein: CASNREGLSSYNEQFF.

A note on this clone: Other DNA sequences in this specimen translate into the identical CDR3. This chain uses TRBV5-1 with TRBJ1-2; 8 bases are a match to TRBD1. Per the germline V gene, CDR1 is SGHRS and CDR2 is YFSETQ. The length of the CDR3 is 14 residues. The junction had 4 bases not matched to a gene; V was cut back by 4 bases and J by 2 bases. CDR3 amino acids: CASSPGQGNYGYTF. The CDR3 DNA is TGCGCCAGCAGCCCTGGACAGGGAAACTATGGCTACACCTTC. The full variable domain, in which reference TRBV5-1 and TRBJ1-2 provide the parts outside the CDR3, is KAGVTQTPRYLIKTRGQQVTLSCSPISGHRSVSWYQQTPGQGLQFLFEYFSETQRNKGNFPGRFSGRQFSNSRSEMNVSTLELGDSALYLCASSPGQGNYGYTFGSGTRLTVV.